This T cell receptor (beta chain) is from a study of blood T cells in healthy people across ages. Ranging in age from about 6 to 100, the donors were healthy Caucasian individuals from Russia. Total RNA amounts of at least 6 micrograms were extracted per sample. The CDR3 sequence is 15 residues long. V shed 5 bases, J shed 4 bases, and the junction held 10 bases outside the gene matches. Per germline, CDR1 MRHNA and CDR2 SNTAGT. It was with a sample-barcoded 5' primer and a J-beta primer mix that a second PCR of about 6 to 12 cycles was run. There were at least 3 million CDR3-containing paired-end reads obtained from each sample. MiXCR, applied by TCRdb to the 5' RACE reads, yields one record per CDR3 protein. Among 900,000 to 950,000 distinct CDR3 sequences listed, around 29% were seen once. These data are also associated with another study on T cells of mothers and their children.

The TCR was taken from a woman aged 40 to 49 in good health. The chain combines TRBV6-4 with TRBJ1-1; 7 bases are shared with TRBD1. Sequenced sample: blood. The CDR3 bases are TGTGCCAGCAGTCAAGGCGGAGCAGGGGGCACTGAAGCTTTCTTT. Translating gives CASSQGGAGGTEAFF.